Below, one TCR beta chain is given with its context. The entry originates in a study of blood T cell repertoires in COVID-19. On the study more broadly: Acute-phase and convalescent COVID-19 samples originated in the United States, Italy and Spain.

Authors' data handling: Amplification with reference gene primers provided the estimates of nucleated cell counts. Data came from immunoSEQ multiplex PCR; TCRdb stores just in-frame clones and leaves some out. The DNA was the basis for D and trimming; V, J and clone size are from that table. Of 390,000 or so clones listed, about 89% were seen once; the top ten hold about 3%. The receptor was derived from a woman aged 25-40 years with COVID-19, enrolled during active disease. Material: peripheral blood.

The CDR3 region has the DNA TGCGCCAGCAGCCAAGCCGACCAGGGCGCCGGGGAGCTGTTTTTT. This translates into CASSQADQGAGELFF. The chain is built from TRBV4-1 and TRBJ2-2; TRBD1 might be the D (5 bases). Trimming pared 1 base from V and 6 bases from J, leaving 12 bases between. CDR3 length equals 15 residues. Germline V gives CDR1 MGHRA, CDR2 YSYEKL.